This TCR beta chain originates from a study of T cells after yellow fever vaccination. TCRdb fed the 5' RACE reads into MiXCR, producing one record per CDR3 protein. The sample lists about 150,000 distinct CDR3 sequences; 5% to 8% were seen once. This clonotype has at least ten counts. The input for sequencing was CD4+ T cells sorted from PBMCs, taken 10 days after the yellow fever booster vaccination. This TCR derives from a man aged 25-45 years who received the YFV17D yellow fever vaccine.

CDR3 amino acids: CASSRSALRAYNEQFF. The CDR3, as DNA: TGTGCCAGCAGTCGAAGTGCATTGAGGGCCTACAATGAGCAGTTCTTC. This chain joins TRBV12-3 or TRBV12-4 and TRBJ2-1; D is possibly TRBD2 (5 bases). The CDR3 has 16 amino acids. Trimming took 5 bases from V and 2 from J, leaving 16 bases between them.